This entry lists 14 T cell receptor beta chains sequenced from one sample in a study of T-cell reconstitution after alpha-beta-depleted transplantation in children. Unique molecular identifiers were used to barcode this TCRbeta library. In TCRdb, the PCR reads were re-called with MiXCR into one record per CDR3 protein. The table records about 610,000 distinct CDR3 sequences, about 10% of them present only once. The input for sequencing was PBMCs from the stem cell graft donor, taken from the stem cell graft. The receptor set was obtained from a human donor who donated a stem cell graft to a child with acute myeloid leukemia.

Ten or more counts support this clonotype. V is TRBV20-1 and J is TRBJ1-4; 9 nucleotides line up with TRBD1. The CDR3 loop spans 15 amino acids. V gave up 6 bases and J gave up 0 bases; unmatched junction bases: 5. CDR1 and CDR2 (germline): DFQATT, SNEGSKA (reference sequence). The chain's CDR3 is CSALQGATTNEKLFF. CDR3 DNA: TGCAGTGCCCTACAGGGGGCTACAACTAATGAAAAACTGTTTTTT.

This clonotype was recorded a few times. The chain employs TRBV20-1 and TRBJ2-5; 12 positions match TRBD2. The CDR3 consists of 15 residues. The germline V gene has CDR1 DFQATT and CDR2 SNEGSKA (reference sequence). Germline trimming cut 5 bases from V and 1 base from J; bases unmatched to any gene: 5. The CDR3 nucleotides are TGCAGTGCTCGGGGACTAGCGGGTTCCCAAGAGACCCAGTACTTC. It encodes CSARGLAGSQETQYF.

This clonotype showed up many times. The chain combines TRBV5-1 with TRBJ2-3; 7 bases fit TRBD2. With V trimmed by 3 bases and J by 3 bases, 10 bases remained unmatched. The germline V gene has CDR1 SGHRS and CDR2 YFSETQ. This CDR3 has 16 amino acids. The CDR3 sequence: CASSYTSGAMTDTQYF. CDR3 nucleotides: TGCGCCAGCAGCTATACCAGCGGGGCGATGACAGATACGCAGTATTTT.

This clonotype has ten or more counts. The chain couples TRBV14 to TRBJ1-1; D is perhaps TRBD1 (5 bases). Germline V gene data show CDR1 as SGHDN and CDR2 as FVKESK. This CDR3 spans 14 amino acids. The germline V and J ends were trimmed by 3 bases and 4 bases, with 12 bases remaining between them. The CDR3, as DNA: TGTGCCAGCAGCCAGCAGGGTCGTGTCACTGAAGCTTTCTTT. Translating it yields CASSQQGRVTEAFF.

This clonotype was detected a few times. CDR3 sequence reads: CASSFLGGSSYNEQFF. In nucleotides, the CDR3 is TGTGCCAGCAGCTTCTTGGGCGGGAGCTCCTACAATGAGCAGTTCTTC. This chain links TRBV7-2 with TRBJ2-1; 7 bases are shared with TRBD2. Trimming removed 3 bases from V and 0 bases from J; junction bases left unmatched: 5. The CDR3 is 16 residues long. The germline V gene has CDR1 SGHTA and CDR2 FQGNSA.

J is TRBJ2-1 and V is TRBV20-1; D possibly corresponds to TRBD2 (6 bases). This CDR3 has 14 amino acids. Trimming removed 6 bases at V and 5 bases at J, with 17 bases between. CDR1 DFQATT and CDR2 SNEGSKA come from the germline V gene (reference sequence). The CDR3 region is CSAPEEGTNNEQFF. DNA for the CDR3: TGCAGTGCACCAGAGGAGGGAACGAACAATGAGCAGTTCTTC.

The gene calls are TRBV2 and TRBJ2-1, with 8 bases fitting TRBD1. The CDR3 runs to 15 residues. Trimming cost V 1 base and J 10 bases; bases outside gene matches: 9. The V gene's germline CDR1 is SNHLY and CDR2 FYNNEI. The CDR3 bases are TGTGCCAGCAGTGAAGGGGACAGGCCGAACAGGGAGCAGTTCTTC. Residues: CASSEGDRPNREQFF.

The sample holds a few counts of this clonotype. This chain connects TRBV10-3 to TRBJ2-2, with unresolved D. Germline V gene lookup returns CDR1 ENHRY and CDR2 SYGVKD. V lost 11 bases to trimming and J lost 6 bases, with 19 bases between them. This CDR3 spans 14 amino acids. This CDR3 reads CASFIGTVSGELFF. The CDR3 DNA reads as TGTGCCTCATTCATTGGTACCGTGTCCGGGGAGCTGTTTTTT.

The chain carries TRBV5-1 and TRBJ2-5, with D unclear. Trimming pared 0 bases from V and 1 base from J, leaving 10 bases between. Germline lookup yields CDR1 SGHRS and CDR2 YFSETQ. The CDR3 is 15 residues long. CDR3 nucleotides: TGCGCCAGCAGCTTGGAAAACATGGTCCAAGAGACCCAGTACTTC. Translated: CASSLENMVQETQYF.

There are many counts of this clonotype. This chain connects TRBV6-2 or TRBV6-3 to TRBJ2-1, with D uncertain. V gave up 6 bases and J gave up 4 bases, with 4 bases separating them. The CDR3 runs to 11 residues. The germline CDR1 and CDR2 sequences are MNHEY and SVGEGT. CDR3 DNA: TGTGCCAGCAGAGAGTACAATGAGCAGTTCTTC. It codes for CASREYNEQFF.

V and J are TRBV29-1 and TRBJ2-7; perhaps TRBD2 as D (6 bases). Trimming shortened V by 6 bases and J by 3 bases, and 21 bases separated the two germline ends. This CDR3 has 15 residues. The germline V gene has CDR1 SQVTM and CDR2 ANQGSEA. Written as DNA, the CDR3 is TGCAGCGTACGGGGACCACACGTGGGGGGCTACGAGCAGTACTTC. Protein: CSVRGPHVGGYEQYF.

This chain links TRBV2 with TRBJ2-3; D gene unclear. The CDR3 consists of 13 residues. V was clipped by 2 bases and J by 2 bases, with 5 bases between them. Germline CDR1 is SNHLY and CDR2 is FYNNEI. The CDR3 nucleotides are TGTGCCAGCAGTGAAATCCTCACAGATACGCAGTATTTT. It encodes CASSEILTDTQYF.

A few counts support this clonotype. The V call is TRBV27, the J call TRBJ1-1; tentative D call: TRBD1 (5 bases). This CDR3 region has 14 residues. The V end lost 6 bases, the J end lost 3 bases, and 14 bases lay between the germline ends. Germline values: CDR1 MNHEY, CDR2 SMNVEV (reference sequence). This CDR3 is CASRPVGGHTEAFF. Written as DNA, the CDR3 is TGTGCCAGCAGACCGGTGGGGGGACACACTGAAGCTTTCTTT.

The chain has TRBV5-6 and TRBJ2-1; D possibly uses TRBD1 or TRBD2 (5 bases each). The CDR3 totals 13 residues. Germline V CDR1 and CDR2: SGHDT, YYEEEE. Trimming removed 6 bases from V and 7 bases from J, with 14 bases in between. The CDR3 loop reads CASNPGWGNEQFF. For the CDR3, the DNA is TGTGCCAGCAACCCCGGGTGGGGGAATGAGCAGTTCTTC. Variable domain in full (rest from reference TRBV5-6 and TRBJ2-1): DAGVTQSPTHLIKTRGQQVTLRCSPKSGHDTVSWYQQALGQGPQFIFQYYEEEERQRGNFPDRFSGHQFPNYSSELNVNALLLGDSALYLCASNPGWGNEQFFGPGTRLTVL.